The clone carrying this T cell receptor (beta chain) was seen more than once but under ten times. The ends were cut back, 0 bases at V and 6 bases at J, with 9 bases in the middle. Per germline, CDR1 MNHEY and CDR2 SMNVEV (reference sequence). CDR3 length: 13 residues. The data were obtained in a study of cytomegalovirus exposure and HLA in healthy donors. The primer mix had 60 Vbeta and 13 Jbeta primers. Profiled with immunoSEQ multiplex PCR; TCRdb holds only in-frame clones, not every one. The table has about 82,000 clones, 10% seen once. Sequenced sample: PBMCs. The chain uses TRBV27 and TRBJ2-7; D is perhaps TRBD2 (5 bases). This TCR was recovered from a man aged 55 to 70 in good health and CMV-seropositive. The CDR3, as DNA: TGTGCCAGCAGTTTATCGTTCGGAGGCGAGCAGTACTTC. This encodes CASSLSFGGEQYF.